One sample yielded the 3 T cell receptor beta chains listed below, sequenced in a study of Tregs in tolerant kidney transplant recipients. Clones were sequenced by immunoSEQ multiplex PCR, and TCRdb holds only the in-frame ones, with some missing. The table has under 100,000 clones, just over 90% seen once. The sequenced sample consisted of CD8+ T cells from blood. The receptor set was obtained from a human donor in good health.

The chain joins TRBV13 to TRBJ2-1; the D is unclear. The CDR3 is 15 residues long. Per germline, CDR1 PRHDT and CDR2 FYEKMQ (reference sequence). The germline V and J ends were trimmed by 2 bases and 0 bases, with 8 bases remaining between them. CDR3 coding DNA: TGTGCCAGCAGCTTAACCTATGACTCCTACAATGAGCAGTTCTTC. Encoded protein: CASSLTYDSYNEQFF.

This clone has just one count. The rearrangement uses TRBV28 and TRBJ1-1, with D hard to call. Trimming cost V 3 bases and J 2 bases, with 7 bases left between them. The CDR3 runs 13 residues. Germline CDR1 MDHEN, CDR2 SYDVKM. The CDR3 DNA reads as TGTGCCAGCAGTTTCCGACATAACACTGAAGCTTTCTTT. Amino acids: CASSFRHNTEAFF.

This sequence joins TRBV14 and TRBJ1-1; maybe TRBD1 (5 bases). CDR3 length equals 18 residues. V lost 0 bases and J lost 0, with 17 bases in between. Per germline, CDR1 SGHDN and CDR2 FVKESK. The CDR3 here is CASSQDRIREGLNTEAFF. As DNA, the CDR3 is TGTGCCAGCAGCCAAGACCGAATCAGAGAGGGGCTGAACACTGAAGCTTTCTTT. The full variable domain, with the rest looked up from reference TRBV14 and TRBJ1-1, is EAGVTQFPSHSVIEKGQTVTLRCDPISGHDNLYWYRRVMGKEIKFLLHFVKESKQDESGMPNNRFLAERTGGTYSTLKVQPAELEDSGVYFCASSQDRIREGLNTEAFFGQGTRLTVV.